The clone carrying this T cell receptor beta chain came up a few times. Its antigen is as yet unknown. The protocol was immunoSEQ multiplex PCR, while the TCRdb copy is restricted to in-frame clones and leaves out a portion. The sample holds hundreds of thousands of clones, roughly 90% seen once. The sample belongs to a study of cytomegalovirus exposure and HLA in healthy donors. Broader study findings: In vitro data verified a few CMV-associated chains as specific for CMV antigens. The listing of fewer than 200 TCR beta chains classed them as cytomegalovirus-associated. Published work reported that the classifier diagnosed cytomegalovirus status with high specificity and sensitivity.

Trimming at V came to 4 bases and at J to 4 bases, leaving 6 bases not matched to a gene. CDR1 is SGHRS and CDR2 is YFSETQ in the germline V gene. The CDR3 spans 15 residues. Sequenced material: PBMCs. The TCR sequence derives from a woman aged 18-29 years in good health and CMV-seronegative. The chain has TRBV5-1 and TRBJ2-2, with 8 bases identical to TRBD1. In nucleotides, the CDR3 is TGCGCCAGCAGCCCCTGGACAGGGTCCACCGGGGAGCTGTTTTTT. Translation: CASSPWTGSTGELFF.